Shown below are 2 T cell receptor beta chains from a single sample sequenced in a study of molecular identifiers for immune sequencing clone quantification. A single record per CDR3 protein comes from TCRdb applying MiXCR to the PCR reads. The data contain approximately 680,000 distinct CDR3 sequences, around 25% of them singletons. What was sequenced was naive CD8+ T cells from blood, with Jurkat cell RNA spiked in. Subset described: FACS-sorted CD8+CD4-CCR7+CD45RA+ naive T cells. The receptors were gathered from a human donor in good health. Some libraries in this study had Jurkat cell RNA spiked in.

The chain joins TRBV12-3 or TRBV12-4 to TRBJ1-5; D unresolved. The CDR3 has 15 residues. V was shortened by 9 bases and J by 2 bases, with 17 bases between the two germline ends. The CDR3 nucleotides are TGTGCCAGTACGAAAGCGTTGGGTGGCAATCAGCCCCAGCATTTT. The encoded protein is CASTKALGGNQPQHF.

Worth noting for this clonotype: This may be a read error, as it is one base from a much larger clone. The V gene is TRBV4-3, the J gene TRBJ1-4; 7 bases align to TRBD1. Germline CDR1 and CDR2: LGHNA and YSLEER. The CDR3 is 17 residues long. The CDR3 coding sequence is TGCGCCAGCAGGCAAGACCGTGCGACAGGGACTAATGAAAAACTGTTTTTT. It specifies CASRQDRATGTNEKLFF.